The entry that follows covers one TCR beta chain sequence. Its antigen is not identified. Based on clinical symptoms, serum thyroxine and TRAb, thyroid ultrasound and orbital computed tomography, diagnoses were reached. The ends lost 2 bases at V and 1 base at J; junction bases unmatched: 5. This CDR3 spans 17 amino acids. CDR1 is LGHNA and CDR2 is YSLEER in the germline V gene. The data are from a study of T cells in Graves' hyperthyroidism and ophthalmopathy. Study conclusions and caveats: Ophthalmopathy and stable hyperthyroidism were separated by a 13 V-J model. The blood repertoire included most of the expanded thyroid clonotypes above 0.001.

Using RNA transcripts as the source, TCR beta CDR3 regions were amplified. TCR CDR3 underwent first-round RT-PCR with the HTBI primer set. TCRdb ran MiXCR on the multiplex PCR reads and lists one entry per CDR3 protein. Of a few hundred thousand distinct CDR3 sequences in the sample, under 60% were seen once. The gene calls are TRBV4-3 and TRBJ2-6; 7 nucleotides match TRBD2. The sequence was collected from an adult woman with Graves' disease, either hyperthyroidism or ophthalmopathy (not recorded which). Sequenced: peripheral blood or thyroid tissue (not recorded which). Here the CDR3 DNA reads TGCGCCAGCAGCCAATCAGGAGCGGGATCTGGGGCCAACGTCCTGACTTTC. It specifies CASSQSGAGSGANVLTF.